This T cell receptor (beta chain) stems from a study of control samples from healthy donors and cancer patients. V lost 8 bases to trimming and J lost 0 bases, with 17 bases between them. This CDR3 has 16 residues. Germline CDR1 is SEHNR and CDR2 is FQNEAQ (reference sequence). TCRdb's copy holds only in-frame clones and misses some; the assay was immunoSEQ multiplex PCR. The sample has about 100,000 clones; about 90% are singletons. This clone was seen a single time. The chain combines TRBV7-9 with TRBJ1-3, with D possibly matching TRBD1 (5 bases). Specimen: blood. The receptor comes from a woman aged 50 to 60 in good health. CDR3 sequence reads: CASSTGEGYSGNTIYF. For the CDR3, the DNA is TGTGCCAGCTCCACGGGGGAGGGCTACTCTGGAAACACCATATATTTT.